These 23 T cell receptor beta chains were all obtained from the same sample, sequenced in a study of CD8 T cells in Susac syndrome. Reverse transcription of roughly 0.45 to 1 ug RNA was performed with random hexamers. TCRdb re-called the immunoSEQ multiplex PCR reads through MiXCR, storing one row per CDR3 protein. Of about 140,000 distinct CDR3 sequences in the sample, around 95% were seen once. The sequencing sample was made of CD4+ T cells from PBMCs. The receptors here all came from a human donor with multiple sclerosis.

V and J are TRBV6-1 and TRBJ2-6; D remains unclear. Trimming cost V 5 bases and J 0 bases, with 11 bases left between them. Germline values: CDR1 MNHNS, CDR2 SASEGT. The CDR3 has 16 residues. Here the CDR3 DNA reads TGTGCCAGCAGTCTCCGGGTCGGCTCTGGGGCCAACGTCCTGACTTTC. Amino acids: CASSLRVGSGANVLTF.

The chain employs TRBV5-1 and TRBJ2-4, with D tentatively TRBD1 or TRBD2 (5 bases each). Trimming shortened V by 5 bases and J by 0 bases, and 12 bases separated the two germline ends. Per germline, CDR1 SGHRS and CDR2 YFSETQ. The CDR3 is 15 residues long. The CDR3 region is CASRNEGKAKNIQYF. DNA for the CDR3: TGCGCCAGCAGAAACGAGGGGAAAGCCAAAAACATTCAGTACTTC.

The CDR3 sequence is CASSYRTGPANSGANVLTF. As DNA, the CDR3 is TGCGCCAGCAGCTACCGGACAGGGCCCGCTAACTCTGGGGCCAACGTCCTGACTTTC. The chain combines TRBV5-1 with TRBJ2-6; 8 bases align to TRBD1. V was clipped by 3 bases and J by 0 bases; unmatched bases: 11. The CDR3 contains 19 residues. Germline CDR1 SGHRS, CDR2 YFSETQ.

The chain employs TRBV7-2 and TRBJ2-1, with 13 bases identical to TRBD2. J lost 4 bases, V lost 8 bases, and 5 bases had no gene match. Germline CDR1 reads SGHTA; CDR2 reads FQGNSA. The CDR3 loop spans 15 amino acids. The CDR3 here is CASRAGLAGYNEQFF. CDR3 bases: TGTGCCAGCCGTGCGGGACTAGCGGGATACAATGAGCAGTTCTTC.

V gene TRBV5-1 combines with J gene TRBJ2-1, with 7 positions matching TRBD1. CDR3 length: 15 residues. V lost 7 bases and J lost 4; bases outside the gene matches: 11. CDR1 and CDR2 from the germline V gene are SGHRS and YFSETQ. In DNA, the CDR3 is TGCGCCAGCTCGTATACCGGGACAGCTTACAATGAGCAGTTCTTC. The encoded protein is CASSYTGTAYNEQFF.

The chain joins TRBV7-2 to TRBJ1-2; TRBD1 matches 10 bases. This CDR3 has 16 residues. Trimming cost V 0 bases and J 8 bases; bases outside gene matches: 9. Looked up from germline, CDR1 is SGHTA and CDR2 is FQGNSA. The CDR3 sequence is CASSLAGTGAGGGYTF. DNA of the CDR3: TGTGCCAGCAGCTTAGCGGGGACAGGGGCTGGCGGGGGCTACACCTTC. The complete variable domain, with remaining parts taken from reference TRBV7-2 and TRBJ1-2, reads GAGVSQSPSNKVTEKGKDVELRCDPISGHTALYWYRQSLGQGLEFLIYFQGNSAPDKSGLPSDRFSAERTGGSVSTLTIQRTQQEDSAVYLCASSLAGTGAGGGYTFGSGTRLTVV.

This clonotype occurred once. The V and J genes are TRBV29-1 and TRBJ2-2; 12 positions agree with TRBD2. CDR3 length: 13 residues. The germline V gene encodes CDR1 SQVTM and CDR2 ANQGSEA. With V trimmed by 5 bases and J by 7 bases, 2 bases remained unmatched. DNA for the CDR3: TGCAGCGTTACTAGCGGGAGGAGCGGGGAGCTGTTTTTT. This translates into CSVTSGRSGELFF.

The V call is TRBV27, the J call TRBJ2-7, with D possibly TRBD2 on 6 matching bases. This CDR3 is built from 15 residues. Germline lookup yields CDR1 MNHEY and CDR2 SMNVEV (reference sequence). V was clipped by 6 bases and J by 1 base, with 16 bases between them. As DNA, the CDR3 is TGTGCCAGCAGCCCCACCGGGACTGTATCCTACGAGCAGTACTTC. Encoded protein: CASSPTGTVSYEQYF.

The chain employs TRBV20-1 and TRBJ2-2; D unclear. V shed 0 bases and J shed 9 bases, with 2 bases lying between them. The CDR3 is 10 residues long. Germline CDR1 and CDR2: DFQATT and SNEGSKA (reference sequence). The DNA for the CDR3 is TGCAGTGCTAGAGAGAGGGAGCTGTTTTTT. Translating it yields CSARERELFF.

The CDR3 is CSARDRGGRARTDTQYF. The CDR3 nucleotides are TGCAGTGCTAGAGACCGGGGGGGCCGGGCGAGGACAGATACGCAGTATTTT. This chain uses TRBV20-1 with TRBJ2-3; 8 bases match TRBD2. The CDR3 length is 17 residues. Losses at the gene ends were 0 bases for V and 3 bases for J; bases not matched to a gene: 11. The germline CDR1 and CDR2 sequences are DFQATT and SNEGSKA (reference sequence).

The gene calls are TRBV9 and TRBJ2-2; D remains ambiguous. Germline V gene data show CDR1 as SGDLS and CDR2 as YYNGEE. This CDR3 is built from 13 residues. V was shortened by 3 bases and J by 6 bases, with 9 bases between the two germline ends. CDR3 protein: CASSADWAGELFF. Here the CDR3 DNA reads TGTGCCAGCAGCGCCGATTGGGCCGGGGAGCTGTTTTTT.

The chain has TRBV20-1 and TRBJ2-1; D remains ambiguous. CDR3 length: 14 amino acids. CDR1 and CDR2 (germline): DFQATT, SNEGSKA (reference sequence). V was shortened by 0 bases and J by 1 base, with 7 bases between the two germline ends. The CDR3 sequence: CSARDPLSYNEQFF. DNA for the CDR3: TGCAGTGCTAGAGATCCGTTATCCTACAATGAGCAGTTCTTC.

This sequence joins TRBV27 and TRBJ2-3; D remains unclear. Trimming took off 8 bases at V and 4 bases at J, with 16 bases between the two ends. The CDR3 extends over 14 amino acids. Germline V lookup: CDR1 MNHEY, CDR2 SMNVEV (reference sequence). Written as DNA, the CDR3 is TGTGCCAGCCCCCGGGCCCCAGGCCCAGATACGCAGTATTTT. It yields the protein CASPRAPGPDTQYF.

The rearrangement uses TRBV7-2 and TRBJ1-1, with D possibly TRBD1 on 6 matching bases. Germline V gives CDR1 SGHTA, CDR2 FQGNSA. The CDR3 spans 15 residues. Trimming took off 4 bases at V and 3 bases at J, with 15 bases between the two ends. DNA for the CDR3: TGTGCCAGCAGCTCCTCGCCGGGGGGGCACACTGAAGCTTTCTTT. It is translated as CASSSSPGGHTEAFF.

This chain joins TRBV30 and TRBJ2-1, with 9 bases aligning to TRBD1. Trimming at V came to 8 bases and at J to 0 bases, leaving 5 bases not matched to a gene. CDR1 is GTSNPN and CDR2 is SVGIG in the germline V gene (reference sequence). The CDR3 has 14 residues. CDR3 region: CAHGQGTSYNEQFF. The CDR3 DNA reads TGTGCCCACGGACAGGGGACCTCCTACAATGAGCAGTTCTTC.

The genes are TRBV14 and TRBJ2-3; the D is unclear. The CDR3 is 12 amino acids. The V end was cut by 1 base, the J end by 3 bases, with 2 bases between. Germline V lookup: CDR1 SGHDN, CDR2 FVKESK. In DNA, the CDR3 is TGTGCCAGCAGCCAAGTTACAGATACGCAGTATTTT. Its translation: CASSQVTDTQYF.

The CDR3 reads CASSVEPGVYNEQFF. The CDR3 nucleotides read TGTGCCAGCAGCGTAGAACCGGGAGTCTACAATGAGCAGTTCTTC. This chain joins TRBV9 and TRBJ2-1; D is perhaps TRBD2 (6 bases). Trimming removed 0 bases at V and 3 bases at J, with 10 bases between. Per germline, CDR1 SGDLS and CDR2 YYNGEE. The CDR3 extends over 15 amino acids.

The rearrangement joins TRBV6-5 to TRBJ2-7; 11 bases fit TRBD1. Germline V gives CDR1 MNHEY, CDR2 SVGAGI. CDR3 size: 15 residues. The V and J ends lost 7 bases and 6 bases, in that order; junction bases with no gene match: 11. The CDR3 coding sequence is TGTGCCAGCACGCGATCCGGGACAGGGGGTGGCGAGCAGTACTTC. This gives the protein CASTRSGTGGGEQYF.

This clonotype was counted once. The V call is TRBV5-1, the J call TRBJ2-7; 8 bases align to TRBD2. Germline V lookup: CDR1 SGHRS, CDR2 YFSETQ. The CDR3 totals 15 residues. V was pared by 3 bases and J by 2 bases, with 7 bases of the junction left unmatched. CDR3 residues: CASSWASGPAYEQYF. In DNA, the CDR3 is TGCGCCAGCAGCTGGGCTAGCGGGCCCGCCTACGAGCAGTACTTC.

The chain couples TRBV20-1 to TRBJ2-3; the D gene is possibly TRBD2 (6 bases). Trimming removed 5 bases at V and 3 bases at J, with 12 bases between. CDR3 length: 13 residues. CDR1 is DFQATT and CDR2 is SNEGSKA in the germline V gene (reference sequence). The CDR3, as DNA: TGCAGTGCTGCGGGATTAGGAACAGATACGCAGTATTTT. This codes for CSAAGLGTDTQYF.

The chain is built from TRBV14 and TRBJ1-6; no clear D gene. The germline CDR1 and CDR2 sequences are SGHDN and FVKESK. Trimming removed 3 bases at V and 6 bases at J, with 18 bases between. This CDR3 region has 17 residues. In DNA, the CDR3 is TGTGCCAGCAGCCAGAACTTGGGCCCGGTGGGTAATTCACCCCTCCACTTT. Its protein is CASSQNLGPVGNSPLHF.

This sequence joins TRBV12-3 or TRBV12-4 and TRBJ1-6, with 7 nucleotides matching TRBD1. V gave up 7 bases and J gave up 0 bases; unmatched junction bases: 3. The CDR3 covers 15 residues. CDR3 bases: TGTGCCAGCATGACAGGGAGCTCCTATAATTCACCCCTCCACTTT. This translates into CASMTGSSYNSPLHF.

V is TRBV29-1 and J is TRBJ1-2; the D gene is possibly TRBD1 (5 bases). There are 11 residues in the CDR3. CDR1 is SQVTM and CDR2 is ANQGSEA in the germline V gene. Trimming removed 4 bases at V and 7 bases at J, with 10 bases between. CDR3 in amino acids: CSVGGSSGYTF. The CDR3 DNA reads TGCAGCGTTGGGGGGAGTAGTGGCTACACCTTC.